Shown below are 8 T cell receptor beta chains from a single sample sequenced in a study of tumor and adjacent non-tumor tissue in lung cancer. TCRbeta libraries were built with three rounds of nested PCR, modified from ARM-PCR. TCRdb reprocessed the multiplex PCR reads with MiXCR, giving one entry per CDR3 protein. The repertoire includes 100,000 to 120,000 distinct CDR3 sequences, approximately 87% of them detected once, and approximately 22% sits in the top ten. RNA was extracted from bulk tissue without any cell sorting. Sequencing input: lung tumor tissue. These receptor sequences come from a man between 65 and 85 years old with non-small cell lung cancer.

This clonotype was seen ten or more times. The chain recombines TRBV20-1 with TRBJ2-4; 7 nucleotides agree with TRBD1. The junction had 3 bases not matched to a gene; V was cut back by 0 bases and J by 1 base. The CDR3 length is 15 residues. Germline CDR1 is DFQATT and CDR2 is SNEGSKA (reference sequence). The CDR3: CSARDPQGAKNIQYF. Here the CDR3 DNA reads TGCAGTGCTAGAGATCCACAGGGGGCCAAAAACATTCAGTACTTC.

About this clonotype: Since no conserved phenylalanine or tryptophan closes the CDR3, a read error is the likely cause. The chain carries TRBV11-3 and TRBJ1-1, with D possibly TRBD1 on 5 matching bases. CDR3 length: 13 amino acids. Looked up from germline, CDR1 is SGHNT and CDR2 is YENEEA. The CDR3 reads CASNLRVNSEAFI. The CDR3 DNA reads as TGTGCCAGCAACCTCAGGGTGAACAGTGAAGCTTTCATT.

For this clonotype: The junction departs from the called germline gene at one end, perhaps through a read error. The chain joins TRBV5-1 to TRBJ1-1, with D uncertain. The length of the CDR3 is 12 residues. Germline V gives CDR1 SGHRS, CDR2 YFSETQ. This CDR3 is CSSSLVGTEAFF. The DNA for the CDR3 is TGCTCCAGCAGCTTGGTTGGCACTGAAGCTTTCTTT.

Concerning this clonotype: At one boundary the junction diverges from the germline segment, which might be a read error. The chain uses TRBV29-1 and TRBJ2-4; 15 positions match TRBD2. CDR3 size: 18 residues. Germline CDR1 reads SQVTM; CDR2 reads ANQGSEA. CDR3 sequence (DNA): TGCAAGGTTGAAGGGGGACTAGCGGGGGGACTAGCCATAAACATTCAGTACTTC. This encodes CKVEGGLAGGLAINIQYF. Full variable domain (rest looked up from reference TRBV29-1 and TRBJ2-4): SAVISQKPSRDICQRGTSLTIQCQVDSQVTMMFWYRQQPGQSLTLIATANQGSEATYESGFVIDKFPISRPNLTFSTLTVSNMSPEDSSIYLCKVEGGLAGGLAINIQYFGAGTRLSVL.

Note on this clonotype: No conserved phenylalanine or tryptophan is present at the end of the CDR3, so a read error is the likely explanation. The chain has TRBV12-3 or TRBV12-4 and TRBJ1-1; tentative D call: TRBD1 (5 bases). The V and J ends lost 1 base and 7 bases respectively, with 7 bases between them. This CDR3 has 12 residues. The CDR3 DNA reads as TGTGCCAGCAGTTTAGGGACATATGAAGCTTTCTCT. It specifies CASSLGTYEAFS.

As to this clonotype: The conserved phenylalanine or tryptophan normally closing the CDR3 is absent here, so this likely arose from a read error. The CDR3 DNA sequence: TGTGCCAGCAGTGAAGCATGGGAGCAGCACCAGCATTAT. The encoded protein is CASSEAWEQHQHY. The genes are TRBV2 and TRBJ1-5; D call uncertain. Germline values: CDR1 SNHLY, CDR2 FYNNEI. The CDR3 runs to 13 residues.

Note on this clonotype: Relative to the germline gene, one junction end is altered; a read error may explain this. V is TRBV6-1 and J is TRBJ1-2, with D hard to call. Germline V lookup: CDR1 MNHNS, CDR2 SASEGT. The CDR3 loop spans 14 amino acids. In nucleotides, the CDR3 is TGTGCCAGCAGTGAAGTAATAGGGATCTTTGACTACACGTTC. Protein sequence: CASSEVIGIFDYTF.

A word on this clonotype: The junction does not match germline at one end; this may be a read error. The CDR3 spells CASSSPTGEMFF. CDR3 bases: TGTGCCAGCAGCTCTCCGACCGGGGAGATGTTTTTT. The chain couples TRBV5-5 to TRBJ2-2, with a weak D call TRBD2 (5 bases). This CDR3 contains 12 residues. Germline V gene lookup returns CDR1 SGHKS and CDR2 YYEKEE (reference sequence). Looking up the rest from reference TRBV5-5 and TRBJ2-2 gives the full variable domain: DAGVTQSPTHLIKTRGQQVTLRCSPISGHKSVSWYQQVLGQGPQFIFQYYEKEERGRGNFPDRFSARQFPNYSSELNVNALLLGDSALYLCASSSPTGEMFFGEGSRLTVL.